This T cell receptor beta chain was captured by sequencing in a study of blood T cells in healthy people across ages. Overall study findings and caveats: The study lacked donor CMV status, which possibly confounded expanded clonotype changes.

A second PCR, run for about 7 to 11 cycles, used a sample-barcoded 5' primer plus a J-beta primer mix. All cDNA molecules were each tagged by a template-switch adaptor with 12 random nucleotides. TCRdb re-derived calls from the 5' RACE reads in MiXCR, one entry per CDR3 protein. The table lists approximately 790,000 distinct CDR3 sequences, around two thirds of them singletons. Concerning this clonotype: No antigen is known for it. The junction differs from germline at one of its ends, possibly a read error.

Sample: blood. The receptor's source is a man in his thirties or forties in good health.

Here the CDR3 reads CASRRWTDSNQPQHF. CDR3 nucleotides: TGCGCCAGCAGGAGATGGACGGATAGCAATCAGCCCCAGCATTTT. The chain is built from TRBV6-5 and TRBJ1-5; D is unresolved. Germline loops: CDR1 MNHEY, CDR2 SVGAGI. The CDR3 is made up of 15 amino acids.